This TCR beta chain was identified in a study of T cell repertoires in cytomegalovirus infection. TCRdb analysed the reads with MiXCR anew, one entry per CDR3 protein. The data contain 150,000 to 200,000 distinct CDR3 sequences, roughly 18% of them seen just once; the ten biggest clones take up 18%. The CDR3 length is 14 residues. The V end was cut by 4 bases, the J end by 6 bases, with 13 bases between. CDR1 and CDR2 from the germline V gene are SNHLY and FYNNEI. There are a few counts of this clonotype. Its cognate antigen is unknown. General study findings and limits: Ex vivo responses were dominated by HLA-C-restricted CMV-specific TCR beta clonotypes.

The V gene is TRBV2, the J gene TRBJ2-1; tentatively, D is TRBD2 (6 bases). The TCR was taken from a human donor in good health (CMV status not recorded). Some clones in this sample may be carry-over from other donors' samples. The material sequenced was CD8+ T cells from PBMCs. This CDR3 is CASSVLADFNEQFF. The CDR3 DNA reads as TGTGCCAGCAGTGTACTAGCAGACTTCAATGAGCAGTTCTTC. Supplemented by reference TRBV2 and TRBJ2-1, the full variable domain reads EPEVTQTPSHQVTQMGQEVILRCVPISNHLYFYWYRQILGQKVEFLVSFYNNEISEKSEIFDDQFSVERPDGSNFTLKIRSTKLEDSAMYFCASSVLADFNEQFFGPGTRLTVL.